This T cell receptor beta chain was recorded in a study of cytomegalovirus exposure and HLA in healthy donors. Study-level findings and limits: When the data were analyzed later, several of the most significant clusters appeared to be linked to common viral pathogens. As immune exposure information, only CMV serostatus was available.

The CDR3 extends over 15 amino acids. Losses at the gene ends were 2 bases for V and 4 bases for J; bases not matched to a gene: 6. The germline V gene has CDR1 MNHEY and CDR2 SVGAGI. All the people who gave samples were healthy bone marrow donors. On this clone: What it binds is unknown.

It was with 60 Vbeta and 13 Jbeta primers that the PCR ran. Authors' methods: In a later analysis, the count reached approximately 80 million unique TCR beta chains, with approximately 10 million shared. Profiling relied on immunoSEQ multiplex PCR, and the TCRdb table lists in-frame clones only, not all of them. V and J calls and clone size come straight from that table; D and trimming were deduced from the DNA. Found here are about 140,000 clones, over 50% of them singletons; the top ten hold approximately 1.6%. Material: PBMCs. The TCR originated in a human donor in good health. The chain uses TRBV6-5 and TRBJ2-3; 7 bases match TRBD2. The CDR3 DNA reads TGTGCCAGCAGTTACGGTGAGCGGGACCCAGATACGCAGTATTTT. It codes for CASSYGERDPDTQYF.